This T cell receptor (beta chain) is from a study of T cell responses to AZD1222 COVID-19 vaccine. Findings and caveats of the study: Repertoire sampling occurred only after the peak T cell response.

The CDR3 runs to 15 residues. J gave up 2 bases and V 1 base, and 4 bases lay outside the gene matches. Germline V gives CDR1 KGHDR, CDR2 SFDVKD. Repertoires were generated with immunoSEQ multiplex PCR, while TCRdb's copy carries only in-frame clones and drops some. The table shows 150,000 or so clones, with 70% to 90% occurring only once. Comments on this clone: Its antigen remains unknown.

This chain joins TRBV24-1 and TRBJ2-7; 7 bases match TRBD2. The source material was peripheral blood, sampled on day 0 of AZD1222 vaccination. The sequence came from an adult in good health. CDR3 in DNA: TGTGCCACCAGTGATTTAAGGGAGGGAACCTACGAGCAGTACTTC. This encodes CATSDLREGTYEQYF.